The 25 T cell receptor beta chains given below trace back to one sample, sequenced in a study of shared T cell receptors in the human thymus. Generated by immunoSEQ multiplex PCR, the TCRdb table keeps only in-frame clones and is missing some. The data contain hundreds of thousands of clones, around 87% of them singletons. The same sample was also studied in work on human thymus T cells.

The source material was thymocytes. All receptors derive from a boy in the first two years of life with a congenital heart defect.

CDR3 bases: TGTGCCAGCAGTCCGGGACAATACAATGAGCAGTTCTTC. It codes for CASSPGQYNEQFF. The genes are TRBV6-5 and TRBJ2-1, with D possibly TRBD1 on 6 matching bases. V lost 5 bases and J 4 bases, leaving 9 bases between the germline ends. Per germline, CDR1 MNHEY and CDR2 SVGAGI. The CDR3 sequence is 13 residues long.

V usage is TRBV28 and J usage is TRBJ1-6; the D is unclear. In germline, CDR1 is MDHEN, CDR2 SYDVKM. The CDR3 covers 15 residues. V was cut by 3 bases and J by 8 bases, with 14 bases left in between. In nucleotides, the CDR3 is TGTGCCAGCAGTTTTCCCCGGGTTGTAGATTCACCCCTCCACTTT. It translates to CASSFPRVVDSPLHF. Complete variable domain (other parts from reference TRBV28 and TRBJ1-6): DVKVTQSSRYLVKRTGEKVFLECVQDMDHENMFWYRQDPGLGLRLIYFSYDVKMKEKGDIPEGYSVSREKKERFSLILESASTNQTSMYLCASSFPRVVDSPLHFGNGTRLTVT.

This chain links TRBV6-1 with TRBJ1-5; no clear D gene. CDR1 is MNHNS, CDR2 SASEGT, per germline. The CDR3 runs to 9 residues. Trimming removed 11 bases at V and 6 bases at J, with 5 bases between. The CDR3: CAAGQPQHF. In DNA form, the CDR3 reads TGTGCCGCCGGTCAGCCCCAGCATTTT.

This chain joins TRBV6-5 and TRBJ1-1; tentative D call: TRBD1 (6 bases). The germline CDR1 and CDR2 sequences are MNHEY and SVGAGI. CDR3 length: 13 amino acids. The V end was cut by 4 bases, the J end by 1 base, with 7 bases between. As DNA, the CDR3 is TGTGCCAGCAGTTTGGACAGGAACACTGAAGCTTTCTTT. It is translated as CASSLDRNTEAFF.

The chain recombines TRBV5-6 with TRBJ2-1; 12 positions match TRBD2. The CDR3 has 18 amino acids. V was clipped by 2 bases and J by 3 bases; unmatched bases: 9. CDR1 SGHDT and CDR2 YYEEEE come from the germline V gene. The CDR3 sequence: CASSFRLAGAYFYNEQFF. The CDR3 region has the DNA TGTGCCAGCAGCTTCAGACTAGCGGGAGCCTACTTCTACAATGAGCAGTTCTTC.

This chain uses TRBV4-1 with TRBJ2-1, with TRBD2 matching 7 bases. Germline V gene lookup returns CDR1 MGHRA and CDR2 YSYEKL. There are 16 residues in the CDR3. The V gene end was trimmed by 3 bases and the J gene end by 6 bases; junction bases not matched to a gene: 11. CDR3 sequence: CASSHSLGGRGNEQFF. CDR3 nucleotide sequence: TGCGCCAGCAGCCACTCCCTCGGGGGGAGAGGCAATGAGCAGTTCTTC.

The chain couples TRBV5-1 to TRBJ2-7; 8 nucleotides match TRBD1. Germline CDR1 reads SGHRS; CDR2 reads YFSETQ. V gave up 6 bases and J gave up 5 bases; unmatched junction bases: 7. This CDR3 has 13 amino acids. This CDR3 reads CASISDRGHEQYF. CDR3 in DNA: TGCGCCAGCATCTCTGACAGGGGTCACGAGCAGTACTTC.

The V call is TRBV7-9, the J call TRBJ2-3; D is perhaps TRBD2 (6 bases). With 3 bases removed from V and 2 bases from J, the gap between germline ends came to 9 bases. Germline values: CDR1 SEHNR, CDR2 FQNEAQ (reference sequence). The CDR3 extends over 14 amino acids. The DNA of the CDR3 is TGTGCCAGCAGCTTCGGGGGTGTCACAGATACGCAGTATTTT. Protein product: CASSFGGVTDTQYF. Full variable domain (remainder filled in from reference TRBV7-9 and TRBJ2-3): DTGVSQNPRHKITKRGQNVTFRCDPISEHNRLYWYRQTLGQGPEFLTYFQNEAQLEKSRLLSDRFSAERPKGSFSTLEIQRTEQGDSAMYLCASSFGGVTDTQYFGPGTRLTVL.

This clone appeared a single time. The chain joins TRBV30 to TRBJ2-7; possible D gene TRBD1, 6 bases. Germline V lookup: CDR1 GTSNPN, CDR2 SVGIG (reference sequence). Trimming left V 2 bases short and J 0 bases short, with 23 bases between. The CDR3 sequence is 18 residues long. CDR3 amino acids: CAWSSSLRDTSNSYEQYF. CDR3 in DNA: TGTGCCTGGAGTTCGAGTTTGAGGGACACTTCAAACTCCTACGAGCAGTACTTC.

The CDR3 DNA follows: TGTGCCAGCTTGGCGGGAGGAGTGGGATACAATGAGCAGTTCTTC. It encodes CASLAGGVGYNEQFF. V usage is TRBV7-9 and J usage is TRBJ2-1; TRBD2 matches 8 bases. This CDR3 is 15 amino acids long. The germline gives CDR1 SEHNR, CDR2 FQNEAQ (reference sequence). The V gene end was trimmed by 8 bases and the J gene end by 4 bases; junction bases not matched to a gene: 10.

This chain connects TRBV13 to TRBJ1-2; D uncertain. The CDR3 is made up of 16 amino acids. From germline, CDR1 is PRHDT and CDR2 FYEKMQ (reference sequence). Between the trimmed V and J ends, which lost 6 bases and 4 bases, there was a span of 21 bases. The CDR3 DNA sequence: TGTGCCAGCAGTCAATGGACTCACAGCCGGGCCTATGGCTACACCTTC. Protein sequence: CASSQWTHSRAYGYTF.

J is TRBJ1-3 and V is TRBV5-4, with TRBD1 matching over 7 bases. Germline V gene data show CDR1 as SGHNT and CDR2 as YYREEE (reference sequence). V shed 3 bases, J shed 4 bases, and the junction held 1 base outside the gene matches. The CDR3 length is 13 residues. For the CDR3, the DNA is TGTGCCAGCAGCTCCAGGGGGGGAAACACCATATATTTT. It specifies CASSSRGGNTIYF.

CDR3 region: CVRSLEGGRGETQYF. CDR3 nucleotides: TGTGTCAGAAGCTTAGAAGGCGGGAGGGGAGAGACCCAGTACTTC. The chain is built from TRBV7-5 and TRBJ2-5; the table's TRBD2 call for D was not verified on the DNA. TRBV7-5 is recorded as a pseudogene. The CDR3 covers 15 residues.

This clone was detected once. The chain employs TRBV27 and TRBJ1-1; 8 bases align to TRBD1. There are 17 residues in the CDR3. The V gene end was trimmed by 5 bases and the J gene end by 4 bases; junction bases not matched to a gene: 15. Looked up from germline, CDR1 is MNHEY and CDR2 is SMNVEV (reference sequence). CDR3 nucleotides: TGTGCCAGCAGTCCCCACCCTTGGACAGGGAACACCACTGAAGCTTTCTTT. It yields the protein CASSPHPWTGNTTEAFF.

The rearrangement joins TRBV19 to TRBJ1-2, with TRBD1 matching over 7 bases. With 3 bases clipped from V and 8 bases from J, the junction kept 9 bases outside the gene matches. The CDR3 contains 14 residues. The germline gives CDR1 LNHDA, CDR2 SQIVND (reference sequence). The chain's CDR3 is CASSIWRQGWGYTF. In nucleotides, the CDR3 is TGTGCCAGTAGTATTTGGCGACAGGGTTGGGGCTACACCTTC. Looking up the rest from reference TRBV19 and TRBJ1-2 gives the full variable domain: DGGITQSPKYLFRKEGQNVTLSCEQNLNHDAMYWYRQDPGQGLRLIYYSQIVNDFQKGDIAEGYSVSREKKESFPLTVTSAQKNPTAFYLCASSIWRQGWGYTFGSGTRLTVV.

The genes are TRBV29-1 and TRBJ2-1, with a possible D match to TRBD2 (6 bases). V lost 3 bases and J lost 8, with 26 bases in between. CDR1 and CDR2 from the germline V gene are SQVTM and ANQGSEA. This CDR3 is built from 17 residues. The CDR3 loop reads CSVDILAPLPHRDEQFF. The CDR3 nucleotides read TGCAGCGTTGATATCCTAGCGCCCCTACCCCATAGGGATGAGCAGTTCTTC.

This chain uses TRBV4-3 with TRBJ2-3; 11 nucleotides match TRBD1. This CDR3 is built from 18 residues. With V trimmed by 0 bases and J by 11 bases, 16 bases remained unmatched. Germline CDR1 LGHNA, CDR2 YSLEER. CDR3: CASSQDRNRDRGVLKQYF. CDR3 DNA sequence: TGCGCCAGCAGCCAAGACCGTAACCGGGACAGGGGGGTTTTGAAGCAGTATTTT.

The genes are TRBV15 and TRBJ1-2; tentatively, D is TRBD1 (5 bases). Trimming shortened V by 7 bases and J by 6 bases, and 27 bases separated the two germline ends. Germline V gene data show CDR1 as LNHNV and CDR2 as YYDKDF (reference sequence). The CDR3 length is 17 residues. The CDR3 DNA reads TGTGCCACCACCATTAAAGGGGCGGACCGCCGGGTCCATGGCTACACCTTC. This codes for CATTIKGADRRVHGYTF.

The CDR3 DNA reads TGTGCCAGCAGCCCCCCGGGGGCCAAAAACATTCAGTACTTC. As protein: CASSPPGAKNIQYF. This rearrangement joins TRBV9 to TRBJ2-4, with a tentative D call TRBD2 (5 bases). The ends were cut back, 4 bases at V and 1 base at J, with 9 bases in the middle. The germline V gene has CDR1 SGDLS and CDR2 YYNGEE. This CDR3 is 14 amino acids long.

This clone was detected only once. CDR3 sequence reads: CASSQDKTATNEKLFF. In nucleotides, the CDR3 is TGCGCCAGCAGCCAAGATAAGACAGCAACTAATGAAAAACTGTTTTTT. The chain links TRBV4-3 to TRBJ1-4; possible D gene TRBD1, 5 bases. Trimming took 0 bases from V and 0 from J, leaving 8 bases between them. This CDR3 spans 16 amino acids. Germline assignment: CDR1 LGHNA and CDR2 YSLEER.

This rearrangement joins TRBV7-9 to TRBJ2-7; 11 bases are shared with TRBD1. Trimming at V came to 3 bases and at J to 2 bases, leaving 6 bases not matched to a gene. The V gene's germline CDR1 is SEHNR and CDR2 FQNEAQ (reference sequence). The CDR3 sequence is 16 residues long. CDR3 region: CASSLGDRGTPYEQYF. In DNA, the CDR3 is TGTGCCAGCAGCTTGGGGGACAGGGGGACCCCCTACGAGCAGTACTTC.

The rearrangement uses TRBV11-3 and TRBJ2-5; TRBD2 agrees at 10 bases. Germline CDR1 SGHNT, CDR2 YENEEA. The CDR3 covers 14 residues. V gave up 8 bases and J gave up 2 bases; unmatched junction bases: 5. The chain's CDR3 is CASGKREGQETQYF. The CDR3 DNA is TGTGCCAGCGGGAAGCGGGAGGGACAAGAGACCCAGTACTTC.

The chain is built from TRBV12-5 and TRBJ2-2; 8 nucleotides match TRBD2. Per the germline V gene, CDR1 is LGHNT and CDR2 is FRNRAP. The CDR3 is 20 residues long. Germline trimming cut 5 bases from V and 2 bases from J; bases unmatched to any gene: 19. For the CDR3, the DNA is TGTGCTAGTGGTCCCCATCTTAACGGGGGGGCCATGCTAAACACCGGGGAGCTGTTTTTT. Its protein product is CASGPHLNGGAMLNTGELFF. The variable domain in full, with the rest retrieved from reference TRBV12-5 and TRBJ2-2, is DARVTQTPRHKVTEMGQEVTMRCQPILGHNTVFWYRQTMMQGLELLAYFRNRAPLDDSGMPKDRFSAEMPDATLATLKIQPSEPRDSAVYFCASGPHLNGGAMLNTGELFFGEGSRLTVL.

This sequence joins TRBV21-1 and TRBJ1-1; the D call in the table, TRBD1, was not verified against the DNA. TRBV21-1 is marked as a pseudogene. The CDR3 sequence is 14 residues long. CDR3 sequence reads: CASSKYSLNTEAFF. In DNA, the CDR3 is TGTGCCAGCAGCAAGTACAGTTTGAACACTGAAGCTTTCTTT.

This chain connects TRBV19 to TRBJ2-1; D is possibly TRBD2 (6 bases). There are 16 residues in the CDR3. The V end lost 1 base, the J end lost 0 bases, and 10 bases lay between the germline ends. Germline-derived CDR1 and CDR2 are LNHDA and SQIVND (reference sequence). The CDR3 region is CASSIATRGSYNEQFF. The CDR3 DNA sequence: TGTGCCAGTAGTATAGCGACTAGAGGCTCCTACAATGAGCAGTTCTTC. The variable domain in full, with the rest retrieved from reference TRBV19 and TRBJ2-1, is DGGITQSPKYLFRKEGQNVTLSCEQNLNHDAMYWYRQDPGQGLRLIYYSQIVNDFQKGDIAEGYSVSREKKESFPLTVTSAQKNPTAFYLCASSIATRGSYNEQFFGPGTRLTVL.